A selection of T cell receptor beta chains follows, all from one sample in a study of cytomegalovirus exposure and HLA in healthy donors. Clones were sequenced by immunoSEQ multiplex PCR, and TCRdb holds only the in-frame ones, with some missing. This sample has 95,000 to 150,000 clones, with around four fifths found just once. Sequencing was done on a sample of PBMCs. Receptors were obtained from a man younger than 45 in good health and CMV-seropositive. Each CDR3 is given with its conserved first and last residue. The D gene is left open where the match is weak. Size tells how often a clone was seen (once, few, many) or the class of an expanded clone, and some rows leave it out.

>TRBD2|TRBV15|-|TRBJ2-7
TGTGCCACCAGCTCACGGACTAGCGGGTACGAGCAGTACTTC
CATSSRTSGYEQYF
>TRBD2|TRBV10-2|few|TRBJ2-7
TGCGCCAGCAGTGGGGGGACTAGCGGGTACGAGCAGTACTTC
CASSGGTSGYEQYF
>TRBD2|TRBV9|-|TRBJ2-7
TGTGCCAGCAGCGCCGGGAGGGGCAGAGCTTACGAGCAGTACTTC
CASSAGRGRAYEQYF
>TRBD2|TRBV30|-|TRBJ2-1
TGTGCCTGGAGCATACTAGCGGGAGGGTACAATGAGCAGTTCTTC
CAWSILAGGYNEQFF
>TRBD1|TRBV10-3|-|TRBJ2-5
TGTGCCATCAGTGAAGCAGGGGGCGAGGAGACCCAGTACTTC
CAISEAGGEETQYF
>-|TRBV7-9|-|TRBJ1-1
TGTGCCAGCAGCTTAGCGATGTCGCACAGGGCGAACACTGAAGCTTTCTTT
CASSLAMSHRANTEAFF
>-|TRBV27|-|TRBJ2-3
TGTGCCAGCAGACAGTATACAGATACGCAGTATTTT
CASRQYTDTQYF
>TRBD2|TRBV5-6|-|TRBJ2-7
TGTGCCAGCACTAGCGGGAGAGGTTCGTACGAGCAGTACTTC
CASTSGRGSYEQYF
>-|TRBV7-2|-|TRBJ1-5
TGTGCCAGCAGCTTTCAGGTCACGCAGCCCCAGCATTTT
CASSFQVTQPQHF
>TRBD1|TRBV10-3|-|TRBJ1-1
TGTGCCATCAGTGAAACAGGGGTCCCCACTGAAGCTTTCTTT
CAISETGVPTEAFF
>-|TRBV30|-|TRBJ2-7
TGTGCCTGGAACACCCGGTGGGGGCACTACGAGCAGTACTTC
CAWNTRWGHYEQYF
>-|TRBV20-1|-|TRBJ1-1
TGCAGTGGCTTGACAGGTACTGAAGCTTTCTTT
CSGLTGTEAFF
>TRBD1|TRBV7-2|-|TRBJ1-4
TGTGCCAGCAGCGCGGGACAGTTTGCAACTAATGAAAAACTGTTTTTT
CASSAGQFATNEKLFF
>-|TRBV7-6|-|TRBJ1-1
TGTGCCAGCAGCTTAGATATTGGGCGGGGTGAAGCTTTCTTT
CASSLDIGRGEAFF
>TRBD1|TRBV2|-|TRBJ2-4
TGTGCCAGCAGTGAAGAAGGACAGGCCAACATCTTAGCCAAAAACATTCAGTACTTC
CASSEEGQANILAKNIQYF
>-|TRBV30|-|TRBJ2-1
TGTGCCTGGAGTGTAGACCCCCCGAGGGTCGTACGTCATATGAATGAGCAGTTCTTC
CAWSVDPPRVVRHMNEQFF
>TRBD2|TRBV19|-|TRBJ2-1
TGTGCCAGTAGTATCTCGGGGACTAGCGGGATCTACAATGAGCAGTTCTTC
CASSISGTSGIYNEQFF
>-|TRBV29-1|-|TRBJ2-5
TGCAGCGTTGAACGGGGGACGCTGGAGACCCAGTACTTC
CSVERGTLETQYF
>-|TRBV5-1|-|TRBJ1-1
TGCGCCAGCAGCTTCTTCGGGGGTTCAAACACTGAAGCTTTCTTT
CASSFFGGSNTEAFF
>TRBD1|TRBV5-1|once|TRBJ1-1
TGCGCCAGCAGCTATGGACAGGGGGGCACTGAAGCTTTCTTT
CASSYGQGGTEAFF
>-|TRBV7-2|-|TRBJ2-5
TGTGCCAGCAGCTTGGGTAGCGGCAAGAACTACCAAGAGACCCAGTACTTC
CASSLGSGKNYQETQYF
>TRBD1|TRBV6-5|-|TRBJ1-5
TGTGCCAGCAGTCCCGACAGGGATCAGCCCCAGCATTTT
CASSPDRDQPQHF
>-|TRBV29-1|-|TRBJ2-3
TGCAGCGTCGACAGGACAGCCTATGGCGCAGATACGCAGTATTTT
CSVDRTAYGADTQYF
>-|TRBV9|-|TRBJ1-4
TGTGCCAGCAGCGTAGGTTGGGGAGGGGGTGAAAAACTGTTTTTT
CASSVGWGGGEKLFF
>TRBD1|TRBV28|once|TRBJ1-1
TGTGCCAGCAGTCTCTACCGCCCTCCACAGGGGGTGTCCATGAACACTGAAGCTTTCTTT
CASSLYRPPQGVSMNTEAFF